The rows below give T cell receptor beta chains drawn from one sample of a study of T-cell memory formation after mild COVID-19. TCRdb reanalysed the 5' RACE reads using MiXCR and keeps one entry per CDR3 protein. The data contain hundreds of thousands of distinct CDR3 sequences, approximately 8.4% of them singletons. Sequenced: PBMCs or a T cell subset sorted from them (not recorded which). Receptors were obtained from a man younger than 35 who had mild COVID-19 (a few samples of this study predate the infection). Cell type and time point are not known. Each CDR3 is given with its conserved first and last residue. D genes are given only for firm matches. Clone size, where shown, is once, few, many, or a class for clones that have expanded.

cdr3_length: 14
v_call: TRBV19
j_call: TRBJ2-7
clone_size: -
d_call: -
cdr3_nt: TGTGCCAGTAGTACCTCAGGACAGCGCTACGAGCAGTACTTC
cdr3_aa: CASSTSGQRYEQYF

cdr3_length: 15
v_call: TRBV29-1
j_call: TRBJ2-3
clone_size: many
d_call: -
cdr3_nt: TGCAGCGTTGAACGGCAATCAGATGGCACAGATACGCAGTATTTT
cdr3_aa: CSVERQSDGTDTQYF

cdr3_length: 14
v_call: TRBV5-1
j_call: TRBJ2-5
clone_size: few
d_call: -
cdr3_nt: TGCGCCAGCAGCCGCCCTGGGTACCAAGAGACCCAGTACTTC
cdr3_aa: CASSRPGYQETQYF

cdr3_length: 14
v_call: TRBV12-3/TRBV12-4
j_call: TRBJ2-3
clone_size: -
d_call: -
cdr3_nt: TGTGCCAGCAGTTCCGGGACTGCCGGGTATACGCAGTATTTT
cdr3_aa: CASSSGTAGYTQYF

cdr3_length: 14
v_call: TRBV5-1
j_call: TRBJ2-5
clone_size: few
d_call: TRBD2
cdr3_nt: TGCGCCAGCGGTACTAGCGGGTTCCAAGAGACCCAGTACTTC
cdr3_aa: CASGTSGFQETQYF

cdr3_length: 13
v_call: TRBV6-1
j_call: TRBJ1-2
clone_size: -
d_call: -
cdr3_nt: TGTGCCAGCAGCATGATTCAGGACTATGGCTACACCTTC
cdr3_aa: CASSMIQDYGYTF

cdr3_length: 15
v_call: TRBV10-2
j_call: TRBJ1-1
clone_size: few
d_call: TRBD1
cdr3_nt: TGCGCCAGCAGTGAGGACAGGGGAAGGACGGCTGAAGCTTTCTTT
cdr3_aa: CASSEDRGRTAEAFF

cdr3_length: 18
v_call: TRBV5-1
j_call: TRBJ1-1
clone_size: -
d_call: TRBD1
cdr3_nt: TGCGCCAGCAGCTTGGCCGTCCCGGGACAGGGGGCGGGGACTGAAGCTTTCTTT
cdr3_aa: CASSLAVPGQGAGTEAFF

cdr3_length: 13
v_call: TRBV10-1
j_call: TRBJ2-2
clone_size: many
d_call: -
cdr3_nt: TGCGCCAGCAGTGACTCCGGGGGCGGGGAGCTGTTTTTT
cdr3_aa: CASSDSGGGELFF

cdr3_length: 14
v_call: TRBV6-5
j_call: TRBJ1-2
clone_size: few
d_call: TRBD1
cdr3_nt: TGTGCCAGCAGTAGATCGGACAGGGACGATGGCTACACCTTC
cdr3_aa: CASSRSDRDDGYTF

cdr3_length: 15
v_call: TRBV4-1
j_call: TRBJ2-7
clone_size: few
d_call: -
cdr3_nt: TGCGCCAGCAGCCAAGTCGTAAAGGGAGGCTACGAGCAGTACTTC
cdr3_aa: CASSQVVKGGYEQYF

cdr3_length: 18
v_call: TRBV7-8
j_call: TRBJ2-5
clone_size: -
d_call: TRBD2
cdr3_nt: TGTGCCAGCAGGCCCGGGACTAGCGGGGGAACCCTAAGAGCAACCCAGTACTTC
cdr3_aa: CASRPGTSGGTLRATQYF

cdr3_length: 17
v_call: TRBV11-2
j_call: TRBJ1-5
clone_size: -
d_call: TRBD1
cdr3_nt: TGTGCCAGCAGCCCGGGTCCAGGGGGCTATAGCAATCAGCCCCAGCATTTT
cdr3_aa: CASSPGPGGYSNQPQHF

cdr3_length: 11
v_call: TRBV20-1
j_call: TRBJ1-2
clone_size: few
d_call: -
cdr3_nt: TGCAGTGCCCGTGAACGGGATGGCTTCACCTTC
cdr3_aa: CSARERDGFTF

cdr3_length: 14
v_call: TRBV2
j_call: TRBJ2-2
clone_size: -
d_call: TRBD1
cdr3_nt: TGTGCCAGCAGGGAGGGGACAGGCACCGGGGAGCTGTTTTTT
cdr3_aa: CASREGTGTGELFF

cdr3_length: 14
v_call: TRBV5-1
j_call: TRBJ2-7
clone_size: many
d_call: -
cdr3_nt: TGCGCCAGCAGAGGGACTCTCCGGGTCCACGAGCAGTACTTC
cdr3_aa: CASRGTLRVHEQYF

cdr3_length: 13
v_call: TRBV4-3
j_call: TRBJ1-5
clone_size: -
d_call: -
cdr3_nt: TGCGCCAGCAGCCAAGGGGTCGAGGGGGCCCAGCATTTT
cdr3_aa: CASSQGVEGAQHF

cdr3_length: 13
v_call: TRBV7-7
j_call: TRBJ2-1
clone_size: -
d_call: -
cdr3_nt: TGTGCTAGCAGCTTAGGAGTGAAGGATGAGCAGTTCTTC
cdr3_aa: CASSLGVKDEQFF

cdr3_length: 15
v_call: TRBV5-1
j_call: TRBJ2-6
clone_size: many
d_call: TRBD1
cdr3_nt: TGCGCCAGCAGTGCAGGGGGCTTCGGGGCCAACGTCCTGACTTTC
cdr3_aa: CASSAGGFGANVLTF

cdr3_length: 13
v_call: TRBV6-5
j_call: TRBJ1-1
clone_size: few
d_call: -
cdr3_nt: TGTGCCAGCAGTTACGAGAGGAACACTGAAGCTTTCTTT
cdr3_aa: CASSYERNTEAFF

cdr3_length: 16
v_call: TRBV6-5
j_call: TRBJ1-6
clone_size: -
d_call: -
cdr3_nt: TGTGCCAGCAGTTACGATCGGCAGGGCAGGTACTCACCCATCCACTTT
cdr3_aa: CASSYDRQGRYSPIHF

cdr3_length: 12
v_call: TRBV4-1
j_call: TRBJ1-2
clone_size: -
d_call: -
cdr3_nt: TGCGCCAGCAGCCAAGTGCAGGGCGGCTACACCTTC
cdr3_aa: CASSQVQGGYTF

cdr3_length: 14
v_call: TRBV6-5
j_call: TRBJ2-7
clone_size: -
d_call: -
cdr3_nt: TGTGCCAGCAGTCCTGGACAACCCGCCGGGAAGCAGTACTTC
cdr3_aa: CASSPGQPAGKQYF

cdr3_length: 13
v_call: TRBV9
j_call: TRBJ1-1
clone_size: few
d_call: TRBD1
cdr3_nt: TGTGCCAGCAGCGCAGGGACAGTAACTGAAGCTTTCTTT
cdr3_aa: CASSAGTVTEAFF

cdr3_length: 13
v_call: TRBV7-2
j_call: TRBJ1-2
clone_size: few
d_call: TRBD1
cdr3_nt: TGTGCCACCCGGGGACAGGGGTTTGATGGCTACACCTTC
cdr3_aa: CATRGQGFDGYTF

cdr3_length: 14
v_call: TRBV12-3/TRBV12-4
j_call: TRBJ2-1
clone_size: many
d_call: TRBD1
cdr3_nt: TGTGCCAGCAGTCCGGGACAGGGTCTGGATGAGCAGTTCTTC
cdr3_aa: CASSPGQGLDEQFF

cdr3_length: 13
v_call: TRBV5-1
j_call: TRBJ1-1
clone_size: few
d_call: -
cdr3_nt: TGCGCCAGCAGCGGTGTACAGAACACTGAAGCTTTCTTT
cdr3_aa: CASSGVQNTEAFF

cdr3_length: 11
v_call: TRBV2
j_call: TRBJ1-1
clone_size: many
d_call: -
cdr3_nt: TGTGCCAGCAGGGCAGGGCTTGAAGCTTTCTTT
cdr3_aa: CASRAGLEAFF

cdr3_length: 14
v_call: TRBV29-1
j_call: TRBJ2-5
clone_size: many
d_call: -
cdr3_nt: TGCAGCGCCACGGGAGGACAGGGATGGGAGACCCAGTACTTC
cdr3_aa: CSATGGQGWETQYF

cdr3_length: 15
v_call: TRBV6-1
j_call: TRBJ1-5
clone_size: -
d_call: -
cdr3_nt: TGTGCCAGCAGTGATCGAGGGTATAGCAATCAGCCCCAGCATTTT
cdr3_aa: CASSDRGYSNQPQHF

cdr3_length: 17
v_call: TRBV5-6
j_call: TRBJ2-1
clone_size: -
d_call: -
cdr3_nt: TGTGCCAGCAGCTTGAAAGGCCTCGGGGTCTCCTACAATGAGCAGTTCTTC
cdr3_aa: CASSLKGLGVSYNEQFF

cdr3_length: 15
v_call: TRBV6-5
j_call: TRBJ2-6
clone_size: -
d_call: -
cdr3_nt: TGTGCCAGCAGTTACCAACGCTCTGGGGCCAACGTCCTGACTTTC
cdr3_aa: CASSYQRSGANVLTF

cdr3_length: 16
v_call: TRBV5-6
j_call: TRBJ2-5
clone_size: few
d_call: TRBD1
cdr3_nt: TGTGCCAGCAGCAAAAGGACAGGGCCCGTCCAAGAGACCCAGTACTTC
cdr3_aa: CASSKRTGPVQETQYF

cdr3_length: 14
v_call: TRBV18
j_call: TRBJ2-5
clone_size: few
d_call: -
cdr3_nt: TGTGCCAGCTCACCACAGGCTGGGCAAGAGACCCAGTACTTC
cdr3_aa: CASSPQAGQETQYF

cdr3_length: 14
v_call: TRBV4-3
j_call: TRBJ1-2
clone_size: -
d_call: TRBD1
cdr3_nt: TGCGCCAGCAGCCTAACCGGGACAGGGGTTGGCTACACCTTC
cdr3_aa: CASSLTGTGVGYTF

cdr3_length: 17
v_call: TRBV20-1
j_call: TRBJ2-3
clone_size: few
d_call: TRBD2
cdr3_nt: TGCAGTGCTAGAGATGGTGCTGGGACTAGCGGGCGAGATACGCAGTATTTT
cdr3_aa: CSARDGAGTSGRDTQYF

cdr3_length: 11
v_call: TRBV20-1
j_call: TRBJ1-2
clone_size: -
d_call: -
cdr3_nt: TGCAGCCCCGGGTACGGGTATGGCTACACCTTC
cdr3_aa: CSPGYGYGYTF

cdr3_length: 13
v_call: TRBV25-1
j_call: TRBJ1-4
clone_size: -
d_call: TRBD1
cdr3_nt: TGTGCCAGCAGGGGACAGCCCGGAGACAAACTGTTTTTT
cdr3_aa: CASRGQPGDKLFF

cdr3_length: 14
v_call: TRBV28
j_call: TRBJ1-2
clone_size: -
d_call: -
cdr3_nt: TGTGCCAGCGGAGGACCGGGGAATAACTATGGCTACACCTTC
cdr3_aa: CASGGPGNNYGYTF

cdr3_length: 18
v_call: TRBV24-1
j_call: TRBJ1-1
clone_size: few
d_call: TRBD1
cdr3_nt: TGTGCCACCAGTGATTTCTGGGGGGACAGGGGGGGGAACACTGAAGCTTTCTTT
cdr3_aa: CATSDFWGDRGGNTEAFF

cdr3_length: 15
v_call: TRBV21-1
j_call: TRBJ2-5
clone_size: many
d_call: -
cdr3_nt: TGTGCCGGCCCCAGGGACCCCCTCAGGGAAGAGACCCAGTACTTC
cdr3_aa: CAGPRDPLREETQYF

cdr3_length: 17
v_call: TRBV9
j_call: TRBJ2-5
clone_size: many
d_call: TRBD2
cdr3_nt: TGTGCCAGCAGCCCGGGACTAGCGGGGGTCCTCCAAGAGACCCAGTACTTC
cdr3_aa: CASSPGLAGVLQETQYF

cdr3_length: 20
v_call: TRBV6-2/TRBV6-3
j_call: TRBJ2-3
clone_size: few
d_call: TRBD2
cdr3_nt: TGTGCCAGCAGCGGCTCCCCTCGGACTAGCGGCCCTGAACGGGCAGATACGCAGTATTTT
cdr3_aa: CASSGSPRTSGPERADTQYF

cdr3_length: 15
v_call: TRBV4-2
j_call: TRBJ2-2
clone_size: many
d_call: -
cdr3_nt: TGTGCCAGCAGCCAAGGGGCTAGCCCCACCGGGGAGCTGTTTTTT
cdr3_aa: CASSQGASPTGELFF

cdr3_length: 14
v_call: TRBV3-1
j_call: TRBJ1-2
clone_size: -
d_call: -
cdr3_nt: TGTGCCAGCAGCCACCGGGGGGCGCTTTCTGGCTACACCTTC
cdr3_aa: CASSHRGALSGYTF

cdr3_length: 15
v_call: TRBV6-5
j_call: TRBJ2-7
clone_size: few
d_call: -
cdr3_nt: TGTGCCAGCAGAAACCACCGGGACAACTCCTACGAGCAGTACTTC
cdr3_aa: CASRNHRDNSYEQYF

cdr3_length: 13
v_call: TRBV7-2
j_call: TRBJ2-5
clone_size: few
d_call: -
cdr3_nt: TGTGCCAGCAGCTTAGGTGGCCGGGGGACCCAGTACTTC
cdr3_aa: CASSLGGRGTQYF

cdr3_length: 12
v_call: TRBV7-9
j_call: TRBJ2-7
clone_size: many
d_call: -
cdr3_nt: TGTGCCAGCAGCTTAGTCGCCTACGAGCAGTACTTC
cdr3_aa: CASSLVAYEQYF

cdr3_length: 14
v_call: TRBV7-2
j_call: TRBJ1-1
clone_size: many
d_call: TRBD1
cdr3_nt: TGTGCCAGCAGCTTCCAGGGGGCAACGACAAAAGCTTTCTTT
cdr3_aa: CASSFQGATTKAFF

cdr3_length: 15
v_call: TRBV7-6
j_call: TRBJ2-7
clone_size: -
d_call: TRBD1
cdr3_nt: TGTGCCAGCAGCTTACCGGACAGGAGCTCCTACGAGCAGTACTTC
cdr3_aa: CASSLPDRSSYEQYF

cdr3_length: 13
v_call: TRBV7-9
j_call: TRBJ2-5
clone_size: many
d_call: -
cdr3_nt: TGTGCCAGCAGCTTAGCTTTCCAAGAGACCCAGTACTTC
cdr3_aa: CASSLAFQETQYF